The sequence of this T cell receptor (beta chain) was determined in a study of cytomegalovirus exposure and HLA in healthy donors. V was cut by 2 bases and J by 5 bases, with 16 bases left in between. There are 16 residues in the CDR3. From germline, CDR1 is LGHNA and CDR2 YNFKEQ. This table comes from immunoSEQ multiplex PCR, and its TCRdb copy is limited to in-frame clones, with some not included. Of roughly 150,000 clones detected, around 88% appear once; the ten largest clones hold approximately 2.4%. This clone was detected only a few times. This receptor was identified in a woman between 18 and 30 years old in good health and CMV-seronegative. The sequenced sample consisted of PBMCs. This chain joins TRBV4-2 and TRBJ1-5; possibly TRBD1 for D (6 bases). The CDR3 region has the DNA TGTGCCAGCAGCCAATTCACCAGGGGCTCCGATCAGCCCCAGCATTTT. Translating it yields CASSQFTRGSDQPQHF.